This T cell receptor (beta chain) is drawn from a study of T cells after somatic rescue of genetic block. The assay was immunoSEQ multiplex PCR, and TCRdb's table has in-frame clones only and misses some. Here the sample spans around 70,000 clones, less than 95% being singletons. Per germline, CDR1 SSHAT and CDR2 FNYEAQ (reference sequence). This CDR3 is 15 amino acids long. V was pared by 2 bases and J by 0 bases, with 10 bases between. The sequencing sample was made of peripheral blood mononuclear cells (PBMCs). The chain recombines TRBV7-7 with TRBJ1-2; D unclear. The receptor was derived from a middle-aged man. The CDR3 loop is CASSLTARSNYGYTF. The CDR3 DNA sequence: TGTGCCAGCAGCTTAACGGCCAGATCTAACTATGGCTACACCTTC.